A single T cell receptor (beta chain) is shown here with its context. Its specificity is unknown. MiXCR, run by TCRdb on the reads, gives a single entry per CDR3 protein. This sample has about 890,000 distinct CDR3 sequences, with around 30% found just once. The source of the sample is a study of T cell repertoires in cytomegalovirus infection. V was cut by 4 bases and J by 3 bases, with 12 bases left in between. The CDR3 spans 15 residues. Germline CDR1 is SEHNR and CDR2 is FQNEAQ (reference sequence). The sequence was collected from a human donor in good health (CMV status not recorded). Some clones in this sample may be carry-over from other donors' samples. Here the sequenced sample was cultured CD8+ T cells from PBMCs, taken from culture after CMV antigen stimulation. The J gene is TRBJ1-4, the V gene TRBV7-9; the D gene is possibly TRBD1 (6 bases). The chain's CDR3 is CASSSPGVANEKLFF. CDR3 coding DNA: TGTGCCAGCAGCTCACCAGGGGTTGCTAATGAAAAACTGTTTTTT.